Shown below are 11 T cell receptor beta chains from a single sample sequenced in a study of graft-versus-host responses after intestinal transplantation. Sequencing was performed with immunoSEQ multiplex PCR; in TCRdb, only in-frame clones are kept and a portion is missing. The sample includes about 97,000 clones, around nine tenths seen only once; the top ten take 16%. Material: PBMCs, obtained about 460 days after intestinal transplant. Source of these receptors: a human patient who received an intestinal transplant, so some T cells may come from the graft donor.

The rearrangement joins TRBV13 to TRBJ1-4, with no clear D. CDR1 PRHDT and CDR2 FYEKMQ come from the germline V gene (reference sequence). V gave up 2 bases and J gave up 8 bases, with 6 bases separating them. The CDR3 contains 12 residues. The CDR3 loop is CASSLLGEKLFF. Here the CDR3 DNA reads TGTGCCAGCAGCTTATTGGGGGAAAAACTGTTTTTT.

V usage is TRBV19 and J usage is TRBJ2-5; D remains ambiguous. V gave up 3 bases and J gave up 9 bases, with 23 bases separating them. Germline assignment: CDR1 LNHDA and CDR2 SQIVND (reference sequence). CDR3 size: 16 residues. The chain's CDR3 is CASSISGGPLSAAQYF. The CDR3 bases are TGTGCCAGTAGTATTTCAGGTGGCCCACTTAGTGCGGCCCAGTACTTC.

The genes are TRBV10-2 and TRBJ2-5, with D possibly TRBD1 on 5 matching bases. The CDR3 is made up of 15 amino acids. Germline lookup yields CDR1 WSHSY and CDR2 SAAADI. Trimming shortened V by 2 bases and J by 0 bases, and 10 bases separated the two germline ends. CDR3 in amino acids: CASSEGAWYQETQYF. DNA for the CDR3: TGCGCCAGCAGTGAGGGGGCGTGGTACCAAGAGACCCAGTACTTC.

The rearrangement joins TRBV10-1 to TRBJ2-1, with 8 bases fitting TRBD2. The CDR3 is 17 amino acids. Germline V CDR1 and CDR2: WNHNN, SYGVQD (reference sequence). Trimming removed 6 bases from V and 4 bases from J; junction bases left unmatched: 14. CDR3 sequence reads: CASSPSGGGPLYNEQFF. The CDR3 nucleotides read TGCGCCAGCAGCCCCAGCGGCGGGGGGCCGCTATACAATGAGCAGTTCTTC.

The chain recombines TRBV2 with TRBJ1-6, with TRBD1 identical over 11 bases. Germline V lookup: CDR1 SNHLY, CDR2 FYNNEI. The CDR3 runs 17 residues. V lost 4 bases, J lost 10 bases, and 12 bases stayed unmatched. CDR3 sequence (DNA): TGTGCCAGCAGTGGTCTAACCGGGACAGGGGGAGCCTCACCCCTCCACTTT. This codes for CASSGLTGTGGASPLHF.

The chain recombines TRBV2 with TRBJ1-6, with TRBD1 matching 7 bases. The CDR3 has 13 amino acids. V gave up 7 bases and J gave up 7 bases; unmatched junction bases: 4. CDR1 is SNHLY and CDR2 is FYNNEI in the germline V gene. CDR3 in amino acids: CASTRGGNSPLHF. In DNA, the CDR3 is TGTGCCAGCACCAGGGGGGGGAATTCACCCCTCCACTTT.

The chain uses TRBV4-1 and TRBJ2-3, with D hard to call. The ends were cut back, 0 bases at V and 1 base at J, with 5 bases in the middle. CDR1 is MGHRA, CDR2 YSYEKL, per germline. This CDR3 has 14 residues. The CDR3 here is CASSQDYGTDTQYF. The CDR3 DNA follows: TGCGCCAGCAGCCAAGATTATGGCACAGATACGCAGTATTTT.

The chain carries TRBV5-1 and TRBJ1-1; D may be TRBD1 (5 bases). Germline V lookup: CDR1 SGHRS, CDR2 YFSETQ. V was cut by 6 bases and J by 1 base, with 10 bases left in between. The CDR3 has 13 residues. The CDR3 sequence is CASKFDRNTEAFF. Here the CDR3 DNA reads TGCGCCAGCAAATTCGACAGGAACACTGAAGCTTTCTTT.

The genes are TRBV29-1 and TRBJ1-2; TRBD1 might be the D (5 bases). CDR3 size: 13 residues. Trimming removed 3 bases at V and 0 bases at J, with 8 bases between. The germline V gene encodes CDR1 SQVTM and CDR2 ANQGSEA. The CDR3 reads CSVEGGSNYGYTF. The CDR3 DNA sequence: TGCAGCGTTGAGGGGGGATCTAACTATGGCTACACCTTC.

This rearrangement joins TRBV5-4 to TRBJ2-2; 7 bases agree with TRBD1. Losses at the gene ends were 0 bases for V and 6 bases for J; bases not matched to a gene: 11. CDR3 length equals 17 residues. Germline V CDR1 and CDR2: SGHNT, YYREEE (reference sequence). The CDR3 is CASSLGGDRAFPGELFF. The DNA for the CDR3 is TGTGCCAGCAGCTTGGGTGGTGACAGGGCGTTTCCCGGGGAGCTGTTTTTT.

The chain links TRBV11-2 to TRBJ1-1; D uncertain. Trimming left V 0 bases short and J 5 bases short, with 10 bases between. CDR1 is SGHAT and CDR2 is FQNNGV in the germline V gene. The CDR3 sequence is 14 residues long. The CDR3 DNA reads TGTGCCAGCAGCTTAGATCGGAGTTCTACTGAAGCTTTCTTT. Residues: CASSLDRSSTEAFF.